This T cell receptor beta chain comes out of a study of post-analysis software for immune sequencing data. Sequencing libraries made from TCR beta cDNA carried unique molecular identifiers. MiXCR, run by TCRdb on the PCR reads, gives a single entry per CDR3 protein. Here the sample spans 550,000 to 700,000 distinct CDR3 sequences, around 44% being singletons. Points on this clonotype: Its target is unknown.

Germline V gene data show CDR1 as SGHAT and CDR2 as FQNNGV. The CDR3 sequence is 15 residues long. V lost 4 bases and J lost 2, with 14 bases in between. Points from the study as a whole: Comparison of patients with controls showed five TRBV segments more frequent in patients, TRBV5-6, TRBV5-1 and TRBV20-1 among them. Controls showed significantly higher normalized Chao1 diversity than did multiple sclerosis patients.

Specimen: blood. This TCR derives from a girl aged 10 to 17 with multiple sclerosis. This chain links TRBV11-2 with TRBJ1-2; possible D gene TRBD1, 6 bases. In nucleotides, the CDR3 is TGTGCCAGCAGCTGTCGGACAGTCGAGAACTATGGCTACACCTTC. Translated, it gives CASSCRTVENYGYTF.